This record covers a single T cell receptor (beta chain). Generated by immunoSEQ multiplex PCR, the TCRdb table keeps only in-frame clones and is missing some. This table holds roughly 100,000 clones, almost 95% found once. Trimming stripped 5 bases from V and 5 bases from J, with 12 bases between. This CDR3 contains 14 residues. CDR1 is SGHTA and CDR2 is FQGNSA in the germline V gene. The sample is drawn from a study of T cell changes during pregnancy in multiple sclerosis. The TCR originated in a female donor with multiple sclerosis, enrolled in a pregnancy study. The gene calls are TRBV7-2 and TRBJ1-4, with no clear D. The sample consisted of peripheral blood, taken after pregnancy. Here the CDR3 DNA reads TGTGCCAGCAGCAAGAGGGCTCGGAATGAAAAACTGTTTTTT. It is translated as CASSKRARNEKLFF.